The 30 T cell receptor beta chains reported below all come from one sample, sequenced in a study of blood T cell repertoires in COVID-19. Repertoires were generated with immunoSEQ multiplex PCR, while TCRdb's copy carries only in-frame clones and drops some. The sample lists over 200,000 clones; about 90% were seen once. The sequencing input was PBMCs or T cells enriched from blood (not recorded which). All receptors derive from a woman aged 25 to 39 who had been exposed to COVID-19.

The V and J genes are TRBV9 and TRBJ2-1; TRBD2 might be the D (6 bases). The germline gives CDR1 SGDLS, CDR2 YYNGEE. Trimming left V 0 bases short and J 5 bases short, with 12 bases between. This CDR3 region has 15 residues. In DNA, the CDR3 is TGTGCCAGCAGCGTAGCTGGCGGGATCAACAATGAGCAGTTCTTC. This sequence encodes CASSVAGGINNEQFF.

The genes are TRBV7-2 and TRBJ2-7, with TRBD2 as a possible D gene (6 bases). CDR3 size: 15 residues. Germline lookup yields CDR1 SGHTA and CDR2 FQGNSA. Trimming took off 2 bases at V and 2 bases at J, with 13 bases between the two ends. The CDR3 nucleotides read TGTGCCAGCAGCTTAACTAGCAGGGCCACCTACGAGCAGTACTTC. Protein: CASSLTSRATYEQYF.

The CDR3 here is CASSQTTGVGEQFF. The CDR3 region has the DNA TGTGCCAGCAGTCAGACGACAGGGGTGGGTGAGCAGTTCTTC. J is TRBJ2-1 and V is TRBV28; 8 bases map to TRBD1. Trimming took 5 bases from V and 9 from J; bases not matched to a gene: 9. The CDR3 runs 14 residues. From germline, CDR1 is MDHEN and CDR2 SYDVKM.

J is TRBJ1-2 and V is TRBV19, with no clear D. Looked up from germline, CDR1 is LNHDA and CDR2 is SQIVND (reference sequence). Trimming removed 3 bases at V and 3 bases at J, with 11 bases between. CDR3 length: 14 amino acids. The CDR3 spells CASSISALDYGYTF. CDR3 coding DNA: TGTGCCAGTAGTATCTCCGCCCTAGACTATGGCTACACCTTC.

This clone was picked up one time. CDR3 residues: CASSDRVRGSEQYF. CDR3 DNA: TGTGCCAGTAGTGACCGGGTCCGAGGGTCTGAGCAGTACTTC. V gene TRBV19 combines with J gene TRBJ2-7; the D gene is possibly TRBD2 (5 bases). In germline, CDR1 is LNHDA, CDR2 SQIVND (reference sequence). Trimming cost V 5 bases and J 7 bases, with 18 bases left between them. The CDR3 has 14 residues.

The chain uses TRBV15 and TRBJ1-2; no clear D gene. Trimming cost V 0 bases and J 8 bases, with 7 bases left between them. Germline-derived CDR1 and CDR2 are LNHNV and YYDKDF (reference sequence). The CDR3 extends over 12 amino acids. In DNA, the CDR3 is TGTGCCACCAGCAGAGATGAGGGCGGCTACACCTTC. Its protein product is CATSRDEGGYTF. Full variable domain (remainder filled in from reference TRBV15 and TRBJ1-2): DAMVIQNPRYQVTQFGKPVTLSCSQTLNHNVMYWYQQKSSQAPKLLFHYYDKDFNNEADTPDNFQSRRPNTSFCFLDIRSPGLGDTAMYLCATSRDEGGYTFGSGTRLTVV.

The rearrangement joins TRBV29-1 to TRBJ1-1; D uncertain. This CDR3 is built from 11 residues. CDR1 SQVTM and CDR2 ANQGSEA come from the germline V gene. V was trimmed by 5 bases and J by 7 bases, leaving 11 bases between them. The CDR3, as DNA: TGCAGCGTTTGGGTCCCGGGTGAAGCTTTCTTT. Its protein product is CSVWVPGEAFF.

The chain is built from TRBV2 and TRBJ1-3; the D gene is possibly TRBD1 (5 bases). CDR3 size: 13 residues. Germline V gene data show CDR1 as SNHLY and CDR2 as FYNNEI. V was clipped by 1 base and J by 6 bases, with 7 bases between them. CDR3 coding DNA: TGTGCCAGCAGTGAAGGGGGGGAAAACACCATATATTTT. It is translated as CASSEGGENTIYF.

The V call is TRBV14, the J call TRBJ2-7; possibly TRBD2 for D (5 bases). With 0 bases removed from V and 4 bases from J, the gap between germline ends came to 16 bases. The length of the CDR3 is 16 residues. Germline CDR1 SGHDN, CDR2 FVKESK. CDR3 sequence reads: CASSQEGWSGTYEQYF. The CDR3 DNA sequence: TGTGCCAGCAGCCAAGAAGGATGGAGCGGAACATACGAGCAGTACTTC.

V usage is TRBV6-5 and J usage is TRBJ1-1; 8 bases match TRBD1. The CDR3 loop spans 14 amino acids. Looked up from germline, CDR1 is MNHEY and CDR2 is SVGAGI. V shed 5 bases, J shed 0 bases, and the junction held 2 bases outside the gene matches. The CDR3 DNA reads TGTGCCAGCAGTACGGACAGGGTGAACACTGAAGCTTTCTTT. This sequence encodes CASSTDRVNTEAFF.

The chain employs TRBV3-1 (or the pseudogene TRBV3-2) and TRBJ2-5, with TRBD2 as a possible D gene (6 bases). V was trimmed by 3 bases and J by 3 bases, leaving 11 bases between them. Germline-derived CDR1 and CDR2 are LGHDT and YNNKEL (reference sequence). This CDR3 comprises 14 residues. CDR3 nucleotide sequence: TGTGCCAGCAGCCAGGGGACTGGAAAAGAGACCCAGTACTTC. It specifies CASSQGTGKETQYF.

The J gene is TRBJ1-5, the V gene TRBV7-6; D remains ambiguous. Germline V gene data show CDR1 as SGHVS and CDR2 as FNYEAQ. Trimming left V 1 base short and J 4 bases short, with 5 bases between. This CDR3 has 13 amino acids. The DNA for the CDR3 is TGTGCCAGCAGCTTAGAACAAAATCAGCCCCAGCATTTT. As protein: CASSLEQNQPQHF.

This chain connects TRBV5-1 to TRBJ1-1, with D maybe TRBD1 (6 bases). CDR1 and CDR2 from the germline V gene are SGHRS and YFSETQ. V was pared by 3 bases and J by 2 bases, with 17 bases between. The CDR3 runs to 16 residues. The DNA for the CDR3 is TGCGCCAGCAGCTCGCTTGGTCCGGACAGTAACACTGAAGCTTTCTTT. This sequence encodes CASSSLGPDSNTEAFF.

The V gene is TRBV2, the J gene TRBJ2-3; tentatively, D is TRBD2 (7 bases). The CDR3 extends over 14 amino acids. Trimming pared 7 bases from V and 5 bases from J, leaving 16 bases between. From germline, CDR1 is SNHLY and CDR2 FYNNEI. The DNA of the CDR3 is TGTGCCAGCACGGGGGCGGGAGTAAAAGATACGCAGTATTTT. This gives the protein CASTGAGVKDTQYF.

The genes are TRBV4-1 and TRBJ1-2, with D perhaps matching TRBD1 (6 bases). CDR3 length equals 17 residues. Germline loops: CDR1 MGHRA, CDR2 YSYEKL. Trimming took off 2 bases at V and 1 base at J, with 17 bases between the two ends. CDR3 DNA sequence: TGCGCCAGCAGCCAAAGGGTGGTGACAGGCGTTAACTATGGCTACACCTTC. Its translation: CASSQRVVTGVNYGYTF.

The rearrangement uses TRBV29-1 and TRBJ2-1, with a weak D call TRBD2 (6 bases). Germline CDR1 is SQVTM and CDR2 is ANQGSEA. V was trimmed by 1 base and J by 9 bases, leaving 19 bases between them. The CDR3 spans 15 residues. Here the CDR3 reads CSVEVVTRATTEQFF. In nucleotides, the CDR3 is TGCAGCGTTGAAGTTGTGACTAGGGCGACTACTGAGCAGTTCTTC.

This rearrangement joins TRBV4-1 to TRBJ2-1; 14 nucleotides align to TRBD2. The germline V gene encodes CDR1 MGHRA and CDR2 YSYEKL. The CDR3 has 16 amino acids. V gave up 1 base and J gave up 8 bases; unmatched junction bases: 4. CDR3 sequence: CASSQVLGLAGDEQFF. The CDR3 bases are TGCGCCAGCAGCCAAGTTTTGGGACTAGCGGGAGATGAGCAGTTCTTC.

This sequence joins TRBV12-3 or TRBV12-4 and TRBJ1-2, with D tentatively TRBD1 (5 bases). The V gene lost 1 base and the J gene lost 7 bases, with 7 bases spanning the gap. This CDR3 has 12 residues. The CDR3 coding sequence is TGTGCCAGCAGTTTAGGGGGCGTTGGCTACACCTTC. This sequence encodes CASSLGGVGYTF.

The CDR3 spells CASSTPGQGTTNEKLFF. CDR3 nucleotides: TGTGCCAGTAGTACTCCGGGACAGGGCACAACTAATGAAAAACTGTTTTTT. The chain carries TRBV19 and TRBJ1-4; 9 nucleotides line up with TRBD1. Germline loops: CDR1 LNHDA, CDR2 SQIVND (reference sequence). The CDR3 totals 17 residues. V lost 4 bases and J lost 0; bases outside the gene matches: 6. The full variable domain, rest sourced from reference TRBV19 and TRBJ1-4, is DGGITQSPKYLFRKEGQNVTLSCEQNLNHDAMYWYRQDPGQGLRLIYYSQIVNDFQKGDIAEGYSVSREKKESFPLTVTSAQKNPTAFYLCASSTPGQGTTNEKLFFGSGTQLSVL.

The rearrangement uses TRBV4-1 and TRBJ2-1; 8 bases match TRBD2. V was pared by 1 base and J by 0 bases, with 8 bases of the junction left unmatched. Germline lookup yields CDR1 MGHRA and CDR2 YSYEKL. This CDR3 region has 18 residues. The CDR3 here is CASSQGAGRGLSYNEQFF. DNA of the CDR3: TGCGCCAGCAGCCAAGGTGCCGGGAGGGGCCTCTCCTACAATGAGCAGTTCTTC.

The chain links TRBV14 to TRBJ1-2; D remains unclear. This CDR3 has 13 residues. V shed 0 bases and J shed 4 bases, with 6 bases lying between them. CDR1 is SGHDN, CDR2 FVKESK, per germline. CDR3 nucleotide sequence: TGTGCCAGCAGCCAAGACTTCAGCTATGGCTACACCTTC. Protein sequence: CASSQDFSYGYTF.

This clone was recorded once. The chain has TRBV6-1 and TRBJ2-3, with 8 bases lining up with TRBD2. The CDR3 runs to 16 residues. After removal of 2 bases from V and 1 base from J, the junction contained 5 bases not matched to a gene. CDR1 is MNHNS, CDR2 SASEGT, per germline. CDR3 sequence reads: CASSELGSGGTDTQYF. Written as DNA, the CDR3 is TGTGCCAGCAGTGAATTAGGTAGCGGGGGCACAGATACGCAGTATTTT.

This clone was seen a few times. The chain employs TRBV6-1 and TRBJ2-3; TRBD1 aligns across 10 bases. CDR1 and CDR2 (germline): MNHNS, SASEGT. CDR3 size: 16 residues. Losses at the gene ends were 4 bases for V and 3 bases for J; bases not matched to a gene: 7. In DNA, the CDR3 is TGTGCCAGCAGTGCAATACCGGGACAGGGGACAGATACGCAGTATTTT. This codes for CASSAIPGQGTDTQYF.

The CDR3 loop is CASSWGQGLTYEQYF. CDR3 DNA sequence: TGCGCCAGCAGCTGGGGACAGGGGTTAACCTACGAGCAGTACTTC. The genes are TRBV5-1 and TRBJ2-7; 10 nucleotides line up with TRBD1. V gave up 3 bases and J gave up 2 bases; unmatched junction bases: 5. CDR1 and CDR2 from the germline V gene are SGHRS and YFSETQ. The CDR3 length is 15 residues.

Here the CDR3 DNA reads TGCGCCAGCAGCTCGGGTACCTACGAGCAGTACTTC. The encoded protein is CASSSGTYEQYF. V usage is TRBV5-1 and J usage is TRBJ2-7, with unresolved D. The germline gives CDR1 SGHRS, CDR2 YFSETQ. The length of the CDR3 is 12 residues. Between the trimmed V and J ends, which lost 3 bases and 2 bases, there was a span of 6 bases.

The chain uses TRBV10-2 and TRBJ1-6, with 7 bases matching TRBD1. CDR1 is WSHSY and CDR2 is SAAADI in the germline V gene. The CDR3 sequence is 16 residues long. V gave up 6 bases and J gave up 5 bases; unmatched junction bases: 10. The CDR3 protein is CASRETGTANNSPLHF. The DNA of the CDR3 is TGCGCCAGCAGGGAGACGGGGACAGCAAATAATTCACCCCTCCACTTT.

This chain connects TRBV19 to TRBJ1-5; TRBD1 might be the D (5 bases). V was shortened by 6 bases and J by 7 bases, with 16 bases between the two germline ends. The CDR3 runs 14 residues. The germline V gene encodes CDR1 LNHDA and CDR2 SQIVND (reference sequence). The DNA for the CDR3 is TGTGCCAGTAGGATCAAGACAGCCCTCCAGCCCCAGCATTTT. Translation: CASRIKTALQPQHF. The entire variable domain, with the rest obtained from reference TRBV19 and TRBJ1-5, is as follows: DGGITQSPKYLFRKEGQNVTLSCEQNLNHDAMYWYRQDPGQGLRLIYYSQIVNDFQKGDIAEGYSVSREKKESFPLTVTSAQKNPTAFYLCASRIKTALQPQHFGDGTRLSIL.

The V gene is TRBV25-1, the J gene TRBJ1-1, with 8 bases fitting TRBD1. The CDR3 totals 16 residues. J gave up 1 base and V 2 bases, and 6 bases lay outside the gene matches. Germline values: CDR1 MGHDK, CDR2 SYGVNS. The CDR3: CASSEKLTGGNTEAFF. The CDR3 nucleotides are TGTGCCAGCAGTGAAAAGTTAACAGGGGGGAACACTGAAGCTTTCTTT.

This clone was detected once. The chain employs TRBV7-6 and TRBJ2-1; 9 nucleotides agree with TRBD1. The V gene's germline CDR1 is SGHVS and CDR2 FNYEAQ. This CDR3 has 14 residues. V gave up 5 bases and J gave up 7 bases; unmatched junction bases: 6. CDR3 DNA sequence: TGTGCCAGCAGCCCCCGGGACAGGGCAAATGAGCAGTTCTTC. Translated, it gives CASSPRDRANEQFF.

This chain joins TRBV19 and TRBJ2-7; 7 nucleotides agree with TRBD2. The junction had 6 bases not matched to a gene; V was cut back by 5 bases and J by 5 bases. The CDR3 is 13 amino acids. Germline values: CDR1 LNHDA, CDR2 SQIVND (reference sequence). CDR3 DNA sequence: TGTGCCAGTAGTCTCCGGACTAGAAACGAGCAGTACTTC. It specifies CASSLRTRNEQYF.